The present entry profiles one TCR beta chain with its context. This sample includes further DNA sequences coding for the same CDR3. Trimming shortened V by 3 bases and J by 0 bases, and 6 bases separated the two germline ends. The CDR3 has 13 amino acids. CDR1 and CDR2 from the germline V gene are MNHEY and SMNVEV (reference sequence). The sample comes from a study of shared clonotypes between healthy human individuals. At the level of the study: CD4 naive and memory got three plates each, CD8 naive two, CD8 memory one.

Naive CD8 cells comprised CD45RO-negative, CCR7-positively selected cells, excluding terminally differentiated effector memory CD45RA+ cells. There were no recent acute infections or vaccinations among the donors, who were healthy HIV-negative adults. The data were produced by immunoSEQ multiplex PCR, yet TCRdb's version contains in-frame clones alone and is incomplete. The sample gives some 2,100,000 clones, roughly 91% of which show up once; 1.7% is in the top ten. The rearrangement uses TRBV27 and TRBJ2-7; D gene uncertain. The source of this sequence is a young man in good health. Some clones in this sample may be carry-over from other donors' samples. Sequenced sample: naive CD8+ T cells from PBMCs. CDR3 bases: TGTGCCAGCAGTTTCGGACGCTCCTACGAGCAGTACTTC. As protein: CASSFGRSYEQYF.